This passage covers 5 T cell receptor beta chains from one sample sequenced in a study of blood T cell repertoires in COVID-19. TCRdb keeps only in-frame clones here, not all; method: immunoSEQ multiplex PCR. The sample lists about 230,000 clones; more than 70% were seen once. Sequenced input: PBMCs or T cells enriched from blood (not recorded which). The receptors derive from a woman aged 40 to 50 with acute COVID-19.

CDR3: CASSALNSQYNEQFF. The CDR3 bases are TGTGCCAGCAGTGCCCTCAACAGTCAATACAATGAGCAGTTCTTC. J is TRBJ2-1 and V is TRBV2, with D uncertain. The CDR3 is 15 amino acids. V was clipped by 4 bases and J by 4 bases, with 14 bases between them. Germline CDR1 is SNHLY and CDR2 is FYNNEI.

This CDR3 reads CATSDRGSGGIGELFF. The DNA of the CDR3 is TGTGCCACCAGTGATCGGGGAAGCGGGGGGATCGGGGAGCTGTTTTTT. This sequence joins TRBV24-1 and TRBJ2-2; 9 bases match TRBD2. Germline trimming cut 3 bases from V and 7 bases from J; bases unmatched to any gene: 8. The CDR3 is made up of 16 amino acids. Per the germline V gene, CDR1 is KGHDR and CDR2 is SFDVKD.

This clone was recorded once. This chain uses TRBV3-1 (or the pseudogene TRBV3-2) with TRBJ1-4; possible D gene TRBD1, 5 bases. The germline V gene has CDR1 LGHDT and CDR2 YNNKEL (reference sequence). The CDR3 has 15 amino acids. The ends were cut back, 4 bases at V and 8 bases at J, with 17 bases in the middle. The DNA of the CDR3 is TGTGCCAGCAGCCGAGGGGACTCGGGACGGGAAAAACTGTTTTTT. The encoded protein is CASSRGDSGREKLFF.

The chain combines TRBV6-1 with TRBJ2-5, with D perhaps matching TRBD2 (7 bases). Germline V gene sequence: CDR1 MNHNS, CDR2 SASEGT. The CDR3 covers 16 residues. Trimming removed 4 bases from V and 2 bases from J, with 17 bases in between. The chain's CDR3 is CASSAFSGGPQETQYF. CDR3 DNA: TGTGCCAGCAGTGCTTTTTCGGGGGGCCCTCAAGAGACCCAGTACTTC.

V usage is TRBV24-1 and J usage is TRBJ1-4, with 9 positions matching TRBD1. CDR3 length: 16 residues. Germline CDR1 KGHDR, CDR2 SFDVKD. V gave up 2 bases and J gave up 6 bases; unmatched junction bases: 6. The CDR3 DNA is TGTGCCACCAGTGATTCTACAGGGGGCGATTATGAAAAACTGTTTTTT. This encodes CATSDSTGGDYEKLFF.